This T cell receptor (beta chain) was sequenced during a study of T-cell memory formation after mild COVID-19. 5'RACE, which relied on constant-segment primers, yielded TCR alpha and TCR beta cDNA libraries carrying sample barcodes and UMIs. TCRdb reprocessed the 5' RACE reads with MiXCR, giving one entry per CDR3 protein. The repertoire holds fewer than 200,000 distinct CDR3 sequences, roughly 20% seen once, with 3.5% to 5% in the top ten. This clonotype was detected only a few times. Antigen specificity is unknown. There are 13 residues in the CDR3. V shed 6 bases and J shed 0 bases, with 8 bases lying between them. CDR1 is SNHLY, CDR2 FYNNEI, per germline. Findings of the study overall: Memory sampled before infection contained some responding clones, suggesting cross-reactive memory joined. Contracting clones from day 15 to 85 had balanced CD4/CD8; later expanders favoured CD4+.

The chain couples TRBV2 to TRBJ1-1; D ambiguous. The source material was PBMCs or a T cell subset sorted from them (not recorded which). The clonotype comes from a man younger than 35 who had mild COVID-19 (a few samples of this study predate the infection). Cell type and time point are not known. The CDR3 sequence: CASRSRMNTEAFF. DNA of the CDR3: TGTGCCAGCAGGAGTCGGATGAACACTGAAGCTTTCTTT.